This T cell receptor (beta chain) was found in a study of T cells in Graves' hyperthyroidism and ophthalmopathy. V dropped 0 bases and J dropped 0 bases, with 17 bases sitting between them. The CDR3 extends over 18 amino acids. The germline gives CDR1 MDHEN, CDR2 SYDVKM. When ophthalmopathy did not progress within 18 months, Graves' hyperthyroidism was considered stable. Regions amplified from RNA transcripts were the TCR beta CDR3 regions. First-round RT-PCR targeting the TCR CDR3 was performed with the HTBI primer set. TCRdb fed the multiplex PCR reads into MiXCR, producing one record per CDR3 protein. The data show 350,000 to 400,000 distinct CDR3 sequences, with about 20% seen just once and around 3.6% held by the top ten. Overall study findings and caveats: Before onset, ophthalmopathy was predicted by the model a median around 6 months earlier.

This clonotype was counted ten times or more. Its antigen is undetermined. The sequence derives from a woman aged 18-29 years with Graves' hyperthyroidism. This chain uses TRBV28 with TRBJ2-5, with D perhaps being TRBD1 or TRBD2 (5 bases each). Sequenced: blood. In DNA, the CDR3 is TGTGCCAGCAGTTTATGCATCTTTGAGGGGACCCACCAAGAGACCCAGTACTTC. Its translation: CASSLCIFEGTHQETQYF.